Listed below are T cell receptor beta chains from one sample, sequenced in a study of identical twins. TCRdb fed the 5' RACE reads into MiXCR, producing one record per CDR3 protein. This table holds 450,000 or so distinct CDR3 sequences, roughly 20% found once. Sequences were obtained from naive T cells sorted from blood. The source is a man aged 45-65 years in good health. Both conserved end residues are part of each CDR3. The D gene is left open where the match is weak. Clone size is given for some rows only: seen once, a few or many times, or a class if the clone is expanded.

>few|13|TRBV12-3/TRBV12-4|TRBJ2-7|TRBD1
CASSTGTEYEQYF
TGTGCCAGCAGTACCGGGACAGAGTACGAGCAGTACTTC
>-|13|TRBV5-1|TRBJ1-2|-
CASSPVSDYGYTF
TGCGCCAGCAGCCCTGTATCGGACTATGGCTACACCTTC
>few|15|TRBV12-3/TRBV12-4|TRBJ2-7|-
CASSLGRGALGEQYF
TGTGCCAGCAGTTTAGGGCGCGGGGCTTTAGGCGAGCAGTACTTC
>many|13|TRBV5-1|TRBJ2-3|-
CASSLGQDDTQYF
TGCGCCAGCAGCTTGGGACAGGATGATACGCAGTATTTT
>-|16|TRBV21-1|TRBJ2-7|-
CASSNWREGSSYEQYF
TGTGCCAGCAGCAATTGGCGGGAGGGCAGCTCCTACGAGCAGTACTTC
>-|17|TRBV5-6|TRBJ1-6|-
CASSLGPTTGGSSPLHF
TGTGCCAGCAGCTTGGGCCCCACCACGGGGGGAAGTTCACCCCTCCACTTT
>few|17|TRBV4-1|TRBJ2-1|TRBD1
CASSRRDSTNSYNEQFF
TGCGCCAGCAGCCGACGGGACAGTACAAACTCCTACAATGAGCAGTTCTTC
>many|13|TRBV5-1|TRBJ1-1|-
CASSFQDSTEAFF
TGCGCCAGCAGCTTTCAGGATAGCACTGAAGCTTTCTTT
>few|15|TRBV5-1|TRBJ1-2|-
CASSLPGHTDYGYTF
TGCGCCAGCAGCTTGCCGGGACACACAGACTATGGCTACACCTTC
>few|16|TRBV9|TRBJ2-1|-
CASSLGRGSSYNEQFF
TGTGCCAGCAGCCTAGGCCGGGGTAGCTCCTACAATGAGCAGTTCTTC
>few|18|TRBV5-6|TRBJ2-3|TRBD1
CASSLRTGGGVSTDTQYF
TGTGCCAGCAGCCTTCGGACAGGGGGCGGGGTTAGCACAGATACGCAGTATTTT
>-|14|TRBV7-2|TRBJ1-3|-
CASSPVISGNTIYF
TGTGCCAGCAGTCCCGTCATCTCTGGAAACACCATATATTTT
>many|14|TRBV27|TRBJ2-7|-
CASSSRQTAAEQYF
TGTGCCAGCAGTTCCCGACAGACAGCCGCCGAGCAGTACTTC
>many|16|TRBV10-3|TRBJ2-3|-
CAISLTGLGSTDTQYF
TGTGCCATCAGCCTAACAGGGCTCGGGAGCACAGATACGCAGTATTTT
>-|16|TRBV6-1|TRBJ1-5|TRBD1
CASSEFDRGEGQPHHF
TGTGCCAGCAGTGAATTCGACAGGGGTGAGGGTCAGCCCCACCATTTT
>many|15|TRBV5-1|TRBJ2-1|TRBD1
CASTPGQGASGEQFF
TGCGCCAGCACCCCGGGACAGGGGGCTTCGGGTGAGCAGTTCTTC
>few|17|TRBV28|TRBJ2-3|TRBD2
CASSPSSLQRDTDTQYF
TGTGCCAGCAGTCCCTCTTCCCTCCAGCGGGACACAGATACGCAGTATTTT
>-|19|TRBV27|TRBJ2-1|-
CASSLSGLTSGSSYNEQFF
TGTGCCAGCAGTTTATCGGGGCTCACAAGCGGAAGCTCCTACAATGAGCAGTTCTTC
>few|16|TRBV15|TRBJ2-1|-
CATSPIPTSSYNEQFF
TGTGCCACCAGCCCGATTCCGACTAGCTCCTACAATGAGCAGTTCTTC
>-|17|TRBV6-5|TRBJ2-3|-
CASSYSRLGRSTDTQYF
TGTGCCAGCAGTTACTCGAGGTTGGGACGAAGCACAGATACGCAGTATTTT
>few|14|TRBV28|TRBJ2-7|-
CASRGPGSSYEQYF
TGTGCCAGCCGTGGACCGGGGAGCTCCTACGAGCAGTACTTC
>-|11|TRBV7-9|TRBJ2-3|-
CAEKRVDTQYF
TGTGCCGAAAAGAGAGTAGATACGCAGTATTTT
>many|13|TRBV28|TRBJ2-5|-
CASSSGNKETQYF
TGTGCCAGCAGCTCGGGCAACAAGGAGACCCAGTACTTC
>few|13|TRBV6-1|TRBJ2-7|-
CASSEQGGYEQYF
TGTGCCAGCAGTGAACAGGGGGGCTACGAGCAGTACTTC
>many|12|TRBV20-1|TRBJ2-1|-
CSALDQHNEQFF
TGCAGTGCTTTAGACCAGCACAATGAGCAGTTCTTC
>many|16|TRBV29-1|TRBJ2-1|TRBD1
CSVGETGRGSYNEQFF
TGCAGCGTTGGCGAGACAGGGAGAGGGTCCTACAATGAGCAGTTCTTC
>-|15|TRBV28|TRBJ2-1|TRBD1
CASSLPTGAYNEQFF
TGTGCCAGCAGTTTACCCACAGGGGCCTACAATGAGCAGTTCTTC
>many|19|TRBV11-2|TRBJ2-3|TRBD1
CASPPFSGQNLPSTDTQYF
TGTGCCAGCCCCCCGTTTTCGGGACAGAATCTTCCTAGCACAGATACGCAGTATTTT
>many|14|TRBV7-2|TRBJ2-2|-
CASSKRGPFGELFF
TGTGCCAGCAGCAAACGAGGGCCGTTCGGGGAGCTGTTTTTT
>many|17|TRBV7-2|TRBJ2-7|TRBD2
CASSLGGLAGHYYEQYF
TGTGCCAGCAGCTTAGGTGGCCTAGCGGGACACTACTACGAGCAGTACTTC
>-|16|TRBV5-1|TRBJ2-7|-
CASSSLDRLPSYEQYF
TGCGCCAGCAGCTCGCTTGACAGGCTTCCCTCCTACGAGCAGTACTTC
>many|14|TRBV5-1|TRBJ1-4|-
CASSPDGVNEKLFF
TGCGCCAGCAGCCCAGACGGGGTTAATGAAAAACTGTTTTTT